This T cell receptor beta chain stems from a study of blood T cell repertoires in COVID-19. There are 15 residues in the CDR3. V shed 6 bases, J shed 1 base, and the junction held 4 bases outside the gene matches. Germline V gene data show CDR1 as LNHDA and CDR2 as SQIVND (reference sequence). Data came from immunoSEQ multiplex PCR; TCRdb stores just in-frame clones and leaves some out. Of some 380,000 clones listed, around 87% were seen once; the top ten hold 1.3%. Sequenced sample: PBMCs or T cells enriched from blood (not recorded which). The V call is TRBV19, the J call TRBJ1-5; 9 bases are shared with TRBD1. This receptor was identified in a man aged 25 to 40 who had recovered from COVID-19. As DNA, the CDR3 is TGTGCCAGTAGCCTACAGGGGGCCAGCAATCAGCCCCAGCATTTT. This translates into CASSLQGASNQPQHF.